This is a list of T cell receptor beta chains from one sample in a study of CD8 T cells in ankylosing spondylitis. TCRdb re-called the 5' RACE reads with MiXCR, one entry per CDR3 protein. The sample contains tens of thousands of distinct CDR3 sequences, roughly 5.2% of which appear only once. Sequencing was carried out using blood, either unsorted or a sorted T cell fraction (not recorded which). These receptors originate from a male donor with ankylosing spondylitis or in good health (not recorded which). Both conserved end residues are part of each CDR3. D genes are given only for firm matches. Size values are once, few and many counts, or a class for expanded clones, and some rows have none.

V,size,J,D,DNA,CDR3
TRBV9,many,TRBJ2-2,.,TGTGCCAGCAGCGTGGGCCAGTCCGACGGGGAGCTGTTTTTT,CASSVGQSDGELFF
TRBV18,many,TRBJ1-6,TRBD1,TGTGCCAGCTCACCAGACAGGGATAATTCACCCCTCCACTTT,CASSPDRDNSPLHF
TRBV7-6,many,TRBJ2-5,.,TGTGCCAGCGGAGGGAGAGCTCCAGAGACCCAGTACTTC,CASGGRAPETQYF
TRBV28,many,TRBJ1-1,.,TGTGCCAGCAGTTTAGGGCAGCTGAACACTGAAGCTTTCTTT,CASSLGQLNTEAFF
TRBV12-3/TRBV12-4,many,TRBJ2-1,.,TGTGCCAGCACCGGGGGAGTCTACAATGAGCAGTTCTTC,CASTGGVYNEQFF
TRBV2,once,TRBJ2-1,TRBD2,TGTACCATCAGTCCCCTGGGCGGGGGGCTTAGGTACAATGAGCAGTTCTTC,CTISPLGGGLRYNEQFF
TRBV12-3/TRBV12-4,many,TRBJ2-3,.,TGTGCCAGCACCCTCTCAACGGGGCTAGCGTGGGATACGCAGTATTTT,CASTLSTGLAWDTQYF
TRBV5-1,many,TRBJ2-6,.,TGCGCCAGCAGTTTAATCATCTCTGGGGCCAACGTCCTGACTTTC,CASSLIISGANVLTF
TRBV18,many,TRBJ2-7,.,TGTGCCAGCTCACCAGTGACCTCCTACGAGCAGTACTTC,CASSPVTSYEQYF
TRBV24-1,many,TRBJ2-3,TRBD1,TGTGCCACCAGTGATTACGGGACAGGGTCCACAGATACGCAGTATTTT,CATSDYGTGSTDTQYF
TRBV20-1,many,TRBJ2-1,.,TGCAGTGCTAGACAGGGTGAGCAGTTCTTC,CSARQGEQFF
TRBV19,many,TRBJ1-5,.,TGTGCCAGTAGTATAAGGAACAGCCTCAATAGCAATCAGCCCCAGCATTTT,CASSIRNSLNSNQPQHF
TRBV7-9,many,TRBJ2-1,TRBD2,TGTGCCAGCAGCCCCCGGACTAGCGGTAACAATGAGCAGTTCTTC,CASSPRTSGNNEQFF
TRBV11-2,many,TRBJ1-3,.,TGTGCCAGCATCCAGGGTAGCTCTGGAAACACCATATATTTT,CASIQGSSGNTIYF
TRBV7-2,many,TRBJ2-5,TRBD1,TGTGCCAGCAACCACAGGGGGAACCAAGAGACCCAGTACTTC,CASNHRGNQETQYF
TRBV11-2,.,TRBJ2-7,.,TGTGCCAGCAGCATCGGCCTGGGGAGAGAGCAGTACTTC,CASSIGLGREQYF
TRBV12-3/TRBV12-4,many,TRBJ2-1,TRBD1,TGTGCCAGCAGTCTCTCGACAGGGCATGAGCAGTTCTTC,CASSLSTGHEQFF
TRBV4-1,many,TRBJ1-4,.,TGCGCCAGCAGCGAAGAAGGCGGCAGAATTAATGAAAAACTGTTTTTT,CASSEEGGRINEKLFF
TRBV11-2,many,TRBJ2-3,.,TGTGCCAGCAGCTTAGCGCGGCAGCGCACAGATACGCAGTATTTT,CASSLARQRTDTQYF
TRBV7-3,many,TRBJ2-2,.,TGTGCCAGCAGCTTAATTAAGGACACCGGGGAGCTGTTTTTT,CASSLIKDTGELFF
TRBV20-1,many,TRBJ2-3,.,TGCAGTGCTAAAGACCAACTCACAGATACGCAGTATTTT,CSAKDQLTDTQYF
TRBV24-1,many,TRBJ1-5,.,TGTGCCACCAGTGATTTGCTACGAGGGGGATGGCAGCCCCAGCATTTT,CATSDLLRGGWQPQHF
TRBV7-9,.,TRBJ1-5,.,TGTGCCGGAGGCGGAAGCAGCAATCAGCCCCAGCATTTT,CAGGGSSNQPQHF
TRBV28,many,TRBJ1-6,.,TGTGCCAGCAGTTTAGGTGGAACTAATTCACCCCTCCACTTT,CASSLGGTNSPLHF
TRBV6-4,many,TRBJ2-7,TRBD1,TGTGCCAGCAGGACCTTCGACAGGGGGACCTACGAGCAGTACTTC,CASRTFDRGTYEQYF
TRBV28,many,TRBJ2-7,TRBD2,TGTGCCAGCAGTTTCGGGACTAGCGCCTACGAGCAGTACTTC,CASSFGTSAYEQYF
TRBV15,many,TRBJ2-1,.,TGTGCCACCAGCAAGAACCCCCCGGAGGTGGATGAGCAGTTCTTC,CATSKNPPEVDEQFF
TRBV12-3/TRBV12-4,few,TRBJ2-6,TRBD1,TGTGCCAGCAGCCCAGATGGACAGGGCCTCTCTGGGGCCAACGTCCTGACTTTC,CASSPDGQGLSGANVLTF
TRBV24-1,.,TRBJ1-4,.,TGTGCCACCGGCCCGACAGGTCCCAATGAAAAACTGTTTTTT,CATGPTGPNEKLFF
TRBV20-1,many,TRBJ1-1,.,TGCAGTGCTAGTCTCGGAGGAGTTGGGGCTTTCTTT,CSASLGGVGAFF
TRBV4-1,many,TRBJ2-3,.,TGCGCCAGCAGCCAAGGGGAGTTCGTTGGTACAGATACGCAGTATTTT,CASSQGEFVGTDTQYF
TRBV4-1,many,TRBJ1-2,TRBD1,TGCGCCAGCAGCCAACTCACAGGGGAGTTGGATGGCTACACCTTC,CASSQLTGELDGYTF
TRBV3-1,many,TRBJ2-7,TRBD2,TGTTACCGGACTAGCTCCTACGAGCAGTACTTC,CYRTSSYEQYF
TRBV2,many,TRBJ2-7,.,TGTGCCAGCGGAGGGGATTCCTACGAGCAGTACTTC,CASGGDSYEQYF
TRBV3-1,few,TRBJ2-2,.,TGTGCCAGCAGCCTCTTATGGGGGCGACCCTCTTCACGGAACACCGGGGAGCTGTTTTTT,CASSLLWGRPSSRNTGELFF
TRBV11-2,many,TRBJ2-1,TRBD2,TGTGCCAGCAGCATCCTTAGCGGGGGAGGATACAATGAGCAGTTCTTC,CASSILSGGGYNEQFF
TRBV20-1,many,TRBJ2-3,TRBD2,TGCAGTGCTTACAGCGGGGGGGCATGGGATACGCAGTATTTT,CSAYSGGAWDTQYF
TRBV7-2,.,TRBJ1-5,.,TGTGCCAGCAGCTTTTGGGGGGGGGCCCAGCATTTT,CASSFWGGAQHF
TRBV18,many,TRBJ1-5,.,TGTGCCAGCTCATTATCGACAGGATTAAGCAATCAGCCCCAGCATTTT,CASSLSTGLSNQPQHF
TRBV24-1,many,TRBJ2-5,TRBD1,TGTGCCACCAGTCATGCGGACAGGCCTTCTGGAGAGACCCAGTACTTC,CATSHADRPSGETQYF
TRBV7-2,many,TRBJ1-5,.,TGTGCCAGCAGCTTCAGCGTCAATCAGCCCCAGCATTTT,CASSFSVNQPQHF
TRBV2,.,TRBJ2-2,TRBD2,TGTGCCTTCTGTGCCCAGGTTCGGGGACTAGCGGGGAACACCGGGGAGCTGTTTTTT,CAFCAQVRGLAGNTGELFF
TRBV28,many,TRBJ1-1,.,TGTGCCCTAGGCGCGCTAAACACTGAAGCTTTCTTT,CALGALNTEAFF
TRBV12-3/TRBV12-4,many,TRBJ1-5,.,TGTGCCAGCGGCCAGCCCCAGCATTTT,CASGQPQHF
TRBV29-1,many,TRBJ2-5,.,TGCAGCGTTGAAGATCCCGCCCCCCGCGCGGGAATGGGAGAGACCCAGTACTTC,CSVEDPAPRAGMGETQYF
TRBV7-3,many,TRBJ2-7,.,TGTGCCAGCTCGGCAAGAAACTCCTACGAGCAGTACTTC,CASSARNSYEQYF
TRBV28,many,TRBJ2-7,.,TGTGCCAGCAGGCAGGGATCCTACGAGCAGTACTTC,CASRQGSYEQYF
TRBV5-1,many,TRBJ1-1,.,TGCGCCAGCAGCCTCAATATGGGGAACACTGAAGCTTTCTTT,CASSLNMGNTEAFF
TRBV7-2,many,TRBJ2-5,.,TGTGCCAGCAGCTCCCTGGACAGACAAGAGACCCAGTACTTC,CASSSLDRQETQYF
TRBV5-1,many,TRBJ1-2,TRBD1,TGCGCCAGCAGCTTAGGCTCGACAGGGGTGAACTATGGCTACACCTTC,CASSLGSTGVNYGYTF
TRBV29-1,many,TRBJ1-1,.,TGCAGCGTTGTTACAGGGACGAGGAACACTGAAGCTTTCTTT,CSVVTGTRNTEAFF
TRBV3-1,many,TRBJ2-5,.,TGTGCCAGCAGCCTACCGGACCGAGAGACCCAGTACTTC,CASSLPDRETQYF
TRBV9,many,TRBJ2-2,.,TGTGCCAGCAGCCCTGATATCGGGGAGCTGTTTTTT,CASSPDIGELFF
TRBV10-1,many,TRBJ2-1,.,TGCGCCAGCAGTCGATCAGGTGGGGGACCATACAATGAGCAGTTCTTC,CASSRSGGGPYNEQFF
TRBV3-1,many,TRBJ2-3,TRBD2,TGTGCCAGCAGCCAAGCGGGGGGAGCATGGGCTAGCACAGATACGCAGTATTTT,CASSQAGGAWASTDTQYF
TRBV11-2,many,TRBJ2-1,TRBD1,TGTGCCAGCAGCTGGGGACAGAGCTCCTACAATGAGCAGTTCTTC,CASSWGQSSYNEQFF
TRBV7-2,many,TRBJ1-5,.,TGTGCCAGCAGCTCCCAGAGCAGGCAGCCCCAGCATTTT,CASSSQSRQPQHF
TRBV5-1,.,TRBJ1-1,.,TGCGCCAGCAGCTTCAGGGGCGGGGACACTGAAGCTTTCTTT,CASSFRGGDTEAFF
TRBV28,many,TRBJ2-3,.,TGTGCCAGCAGTTTAAACAGGGCGGCAGATACGCAGTATTTT,CASSLNRAADTQYF
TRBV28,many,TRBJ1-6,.,TGTGCCAGCAGTTCTATGCGGCAGGACAATTCACCCCTCCACTTT,CASSSMRQDNSPLHF